By share, the clone carrying this TCR beta chain ranks as medium-sized. Its target is not known. In the library, individual cDNA molecules carried attached unique molecular identifiers. TCRdb re-called the 5' RACE reads with MiXCR, one entry per CDR3 protein. The table has 20,000 to 25,000 distinct CDR3 sequences, about 5% seen once; the top ten hold roughly 4.5%. The trim removed 6 bases at V and 4 bases at J, leaving 5 bases unmatched. Germline assignment: CDR1 MNHEY and CDR2 SVGAGI. The CDR3 consists of 15 residues. This sample is drawn from a study of early T cells in non-severe SARS-CoV-2 infection. Across the whole study: Sequencing used unsorted whole-blood bulk RNA, so chains lack pairing.

Study outcomes and limitations: The matching step, a VDJdb search, favored anti-spike CD8 responses and missed private and CD4 specificities.

Sequencing was carried out using whole blood. This receptor was taken from an adult who was a healthcare worker with PCR-confirmed SARS-CoV-2 infection or an uninfected control (not recorded which). The genes are TRBV6-5 and TRBJ2-6, with 8 bases fitting TRBD1. The CDR3, as DNA: TGTGCCAGCAGCCGGACAGGGTCCGGGGCCAACGTCCTGACTTTC. Translation: CASSRTGSGANVLTF.